This T cell receptor (beta chain) was sequenced during a study of cytomegalovirus exposure and HLA in healthy donors. Losses at the gene ends were 4 bases for V and 1 base for J; bases not matched to a gene: 3. The germline gives CDR1 SQVTM, CDR2 ANQGSEA. The length of the CDR3 is 14 residues. The PCR used 60 Vbeta and 13 Jbeta primers. The method was immunoSEQ multiplex PCR; TCRdb's version includes in-frame clones alone and lacks a portion of them. The top ten hold about 2.5% of the sample, which has around 280,000 clones, around 90% seen once. This chain uses TRBV29-1 with TRBJ2-4, with 8 bases fitting TRBD2. This clonotype originated in a woman aged 18-29 years in good health and CMV-seronegative. The material sequenced was PBMCs. The CDR3 is CSVGAGVAKNIQYF. The CDR3 nucleotides read TGCAGCGTTGGAGCGGGGGTGGCCAAAAACATTCAGTACTTC.